The following is a TCR beta chain sequence with its context. The sample is drawn from a study of T cells expressing NK-cell markers. Making the TCR beta cDNA relied on 5'RACE template switching with UMIs. With the 5' RACE reads reprocessed, TCRdb shows one record per CDR3 protein and no DNA. The sample data list under 600,000 distinct CDR3 sequences. This receptor was identified in a woman aged 50 to 60 in good health. The material sequenced was blood T cells: a sorted CD56 or NKG2C T cell subset, CD4+ or CD8+ T cells, or bulk PBMC T cells (not recorded which).

The CDR3 sequence is CSAEGPSGIDEQFF. J is TRBJ2-1 and V is TRBV29-1; TCRdb's D call of TRBD2 is untestable without DNA. This CDR3 contains 14 residues. Germline loops: CDR1 SQVTM, CDR2 ANQGSEA.